Below, 27 T cell receptor beta chains from the same sample are listed, as sequenced in a study of blood T cell repertoires in COVID-19. Only in-frame clones appear in the TCRdb table, and some are missing; sequencing was by immunoSEQ multiplex PCR. Altogether roughly 150,000 clones are present, around 89% being singletons, with the ten largest covering more than 14%. The sequenced sample consisted of peripheral blood. The source is a woman between 40 and 50 years old with acute or convalescent COVID-19.

J is TRBJ2-7 and V is TRBV5-6; 7 nucleotides match TRBD1. This CDR3 has 13 amino acids. Germline CDR1 is SGHDT and CDR2 is YYEEEE. Germline trimming cut 5 bases from V and 3 bases from J; bases unmatched to any gene: 5. The CDR3: CASSSGTVYEQYF. Written as DNA, the CDR3 is TGTGCCAGCAGTTCCGGGACAGTCTACGAGCAGTACTTC.

This chain joins TRBV29-1 and TRBJ1-4; the D is unclear. Trimming removed 5 bases from V and 4 bases from J, with 8 bases in between. Germline V CDR1 and CDR2: SQVTM, ANQGSEA. The CDR3 spans 12 residues. The CDR3 DNA reads TGCAGCGTTCAGGATGATAATGAAAAACTGTTTTTT. Translated, it gives CSVQDDNEKLFF.

The chain recombines TRBV2 with TRBJ2-3, with D hard to call. This CDR3 has 13 residues. Trimming removed 4 bases at V and 2 bases at J, with 7 bases between. The germline gives CDR1 SNHLY, CDR2 FYNNEI. The CDR3, as DNA: TGTGCCAGCAGTGTGGCGGACACAGATACGCAGTATTTT. This codes for CASSVADTDTQYF.

V usage is TRBV11-2 and J usage is TRBJ1-2, with D unclear. Germline values: CDR1 SGHAT, CDR2 FQNNGV. The CDR3 is made up of 15 amino acids. V was trimmed by 3 bases and J by 4 bases, leaving 15 bases between them. The CDR3 here is CASSLAGADGYGYTF. CDR3 bases: TGTGCCAGCAGCTTGGCGGGTGCGGACGGCTATGGCTACACCTTC.

The V and J genes are TRBV27 and TRBJ2-7; D perhaps matches TRBD1 (5 bases). Trimming cost V 5 bases and J 0 bases, with 14 bases left between them. Germline CDR1 is MNHEY and CDR2 is SMNVEV (reference sequence). CDR3 length equals 15 residues. CDR3 in amino acids: CASSPGLGLSYEQYF. CDR3 coding DNA: TGTGCCAGCAGTCCCGGTCTGGGGCTCTCCTACGAGCAGTACTTC.

The chain employs TRBV30 and TRBJ1-6, with 9 bases matching TRBD1. This CDR3 has 14 amino acids. Trimming took 0 bases from V and 9 from J; bases not matched to a gene: 3. Germline CDR1 GTSNPN, CDR2 SVGIG (reference sequence). The CDR3 here is CAWSVGTGSSPLHF. CDR3 nucleotide sequence: TGTGCCTGGAGTGTAGGGACAGGGAGTTCACCCCTCCACTTT.

V is TRBV11-2 and J is TRBJ2-7, with D perhaps matching TRBD1 (6 bases). Trimming pared 5 bases from V and 3 bases from J, leaving 14 bases between. Germline V lookup: CDR1 SGHAT, CDR2 FQNNGV. The CDR3 consists of 14 residues. Written as DNA, the CDR3 is TGTGCCAGCAGCCCGCGGACAGCCGTCTACGAGCAGTACTTC. Translated: CASSPRTAVYEQYF.

Here the CDR3 DNA reads TGTGCCAGCAGCGTAGGGGCAGATTCCTATGGCTACACCTTC. As protein: CASSVGADSYGYTF. The chain links TRBV9 to TRBJ1-2; no clear D. CDR1 and CDR2 (germline): SGDLS, YYNGEE. The CDR3 length is 14 residues. The V end lost 0 bases, the J end lost 4 bases, and 10 bases lay between the germline ends.

The chain couples TRBV4-1 to TRBJ2-1; 9 nucleotides align to TRBD2. This CDR3 is 16 amino acids long. The germline gives CDR1 MGHRA, CDR2 YSYEKL. Losses at the gene ends were 0 bases for V and 5 bases for J; bases not matched to a gene: 5. The chain's CDR3 is CASSQERASGNNEQFF. CDR3 coding DNA: TGCGCCAGCAGCCAAGAAAGGGCTAGCGGGAACAATGAGCAGTTCTTC.

The chain uses TRBV11-2 and TRBJ2-3, with 8 nucleotides matching TRBD2. Unmatched junction bases numbered 9, after V lost 5 bases and J lost 2 bases. Germline V gene data show CDR1 as SGHAT and CDR2 as FQNNGV. The CDR3 is made up of 16 amino acids. The CDR3 reads CASSPGSGSTTDTQYF. CDR3 sequence (DNA): TGTGCCAGCAGCCCCGGGAGCGGGAGCACCACAGATACGCAGTATTTT.

This chain uses TRBV5-5 with TRBJ2-7; TRBD2 might be the D (6 bases). This CDR3 has 16 residues. The germline V gene has CDR1 SGHKS and CDR2 YYEKEE (reference sequence). The germline V and J ends were trimmed by 4 bases and 3 bases, with 20 bases remaining between them. The CDR3 bases are TGTGCCAGCAGCGTCCGGGACTCAGTAGGCCTCTACGAGCAGTACTTC. Encoded protein: CASSVRDSVGLYEQYF.

The V gene is TRBV7-6, the J gene TRBJ2-5, with TRBD2 matching 13 bases. CDR3 length: 18 residues. CDR1 SGHVS and CDR2 FNYEAQ come from the germline V gene. V gave up 5 bases and J gave up 4 bases; unmatched junction bases: 13. CDR3 in amino acids: CASSGGTSGAAMGETQYF. CDR3 nucleotide sequence: TGTGCCAGCAGCGGGGGGACTAGCGGGGCCGCGATGGGAGAGACCCAGTACTTC. The full variable domain, rest sourced from reference TRBV7-6 and TRBJ2-5, is GAGVSQSPRYKVTKRGQDVALRCDPISGHVSLYWYRQALGQGPEFLTYFNYEAQQDKSGLPNDRFSAERPEGSISTLTIQRTEQRDSAMYRCASSGGTSGAAMGETQYFGPGTRLLVL.

The chain has TRBV7-9 and TRBJ1-1; D is undetermined. This CDR3 is 14 amino acids long. Between the trimmed V and J ends, which lost 5 bases and 5 bases, there was a span of 15 bases. The germline gives CDR1 SEHNR, CDR2 FQNEAQ (reference sequence). CDR3 residues: CASSRSTVNTEAFF. For the CDR3, the DNA is TGTGCCAGCAGCCGCTCTACAGTTAATACTGAAGCTTTCTTT.

The J gene is TRBJ2-7, the V gene TRBV29-1; no definite D call. The V gene's germline CDR1 is SQVTM and CDR2 ANQGSEA. CDR3 length equals 13 residues. Trimming pared 4 bases from V and 3 bases from J, leaving 13 bases between. The CDR3 bases are TGCAGCGTTGTTAAGGCGGAAGGCTACGAGCAGTACTTC. Its protein product is CSVVKAEGYEQYF.

This chain links TRBV19 with TRBJ2-6; D is ambiguous. Germline V gene sequence: CDR1 LNHDA, CDR2 SQIVND (reference sequence). V lost 8 bases, J lost 0 bases, and 11 bases lay in between. CDR3 length: 15 residues. Here the CDR3 reads CASELLSSGANVLTF. The CDR3 DNA reads as TGTGCCAGTGAGCTTTTAAGCTCTGGGGCCAACGTCCTGACTTTC.

CDR3 nucleotides: TGTGCCAGCAAGGAGAGAGAGGTCCCCACCGGGGAGCTGTTTTTT. Translated, it gives CASKEREVPTGELFF. The rearrangement joins TRBV7-2 to TRBJ2-2; no clear D. The CDR3 is 15 residues long. V was trimmed by 7 bases and J by 4 bases, leaving 16 bases between them. Germline V gene data show CDR1 as SGHTA and CDR2 as FQGNSA.

The chain recombines TRBV2 with TRBJ1-4; tentative D call: TRBD1 (5 bases). The germline V gene has CDR1 SNHLY and CDR2 FYNNEI. The V gene lost 6 bases and the J gene lost 5 bases, with 13 bases spanning the gap. There are 14 residues in the CDR3. CDR3 in amino acids: CASRNDRTNEKLFF. In nucleotides, the CDR3 is TGTGCCAGCAGAAATGACAGAACAAATGAAAAACTGTTTTTT.

The chain recombines TRBV28 with TRBJ2-7, with D perhaps TRBD1 (5 bases). From germline, CDR1 is MDHEN and CDR2 SYDVKM. V gave up 6 bases and J gave up 0 bases, with 9 bases separating them. CDR3 length: 13 residues. CDR3 residues: CASRMTASYEQYF. CDR3 nucleotides: TGTGCCAGCAGAATGACAGCCTCCTACGAGCAGTACTTC.

This sequence joins TRBV24-1 and TRBJ1-5; no firm D call. The CDR3 sequence is 12 residues long. Germline CDR1 is KGHDR and CDR2 is SFDVKD. The V end was cut by 4 bases, the J end by 6 bases, with 6 bases between. CDR3 loop: CATSDVGQPQHF. The CDR3 DNA follows: TGTGCCACCAGTGACGTCGGTCAGCCCCAGCATTTT.

The chain joins TRBV20-1 to TRBJ1-1; D is unresolved. Deletions cut 1 base from V and 7 bases from J, with 7 bases between. This CDR3 comprises 11 residues. CDR1 is DFQATT, CDR2 SNEGSKA, per germline (reference sequence). The DNA of the CDR3 is TGCAGTGCTAGAGTAAGCATTGAAGCTTTCTTT. Translated: CSARVSIEAFF.

The J gene is TRBJ2-3, the V gene TRBV19, with D perhaps TRBD2 (6 bases). Germline V gives CDR1 LNHDA, CDR2 SQIVND (reference sequence). Trimming removed 3 bases from V and 3 bases from J, with 13 bases in between. The CDR3 has 15 residues. The CDR3 nucleotides read TGTGCCAGTAGTATGGCCGGGAGTGTGACAGATACGCAGTATTTT. This codes for CASSMAGSVTDTQYF.

The chain recombines TRBV6-5 with TRBJ1-5; perhaps TRBD1 as D (6 bases). In germline, CDR1 is MNHEY, CDR2 SVGAGI. Trimming pared 6 bases from V and 3 bases from J, leaving 12 bases between. The CDR3 is 14 residues long. The CDR3 here is CASRANRVNQPQHF. CDR3 DNA sequence: TGTGCCAGCAGGGCAAACAGGGTCAATCAGCCCCAGCATTTT.

The chain couples TRBV11-2 to TRBJ2-1; TRBD2 is a possible D gene (6 bases). Germline assignment: CDR1 SGHAT and CDR2 FQNNGV. The CDR3 contains 15 residues. V was shortened by 5 bases and J by 7 bases, with 18 bases between the two germline ends. Written as DNA, the CDR3 is TGTGCCAGCAGCCCCGGGTATGGGAGGCTTAATGAGCAGTTCTTC. It specifies CASSPGYGRLNEQFF.

V usage is TRBV29-1 and J usage is TRBJ1-1; TRBD1 aligns across 8 bases. The CDR3 consists of 13 residues. Unmatched junction bases numbered 8, after V lost 6 bases and J lost 5 bases. Germline CDR1 SQVTM, CDR2 ANQGSEA. The CDR3 coding sequence is TGCAGCGTGAGCAGGGGGCGGCCAACTGAAGCTTTCTTT. This codes for CSVSRGRPTEAFF. Supplemented by reference TRBV29-1 and TRBJ1-1, the full variable domain reads SAVISQKPSRDICQRGTSLTIQCQVDSQVTMMFWYRQQPGQSLTLIATANQGSEATYESGFVIDKFPISRPNLTFSTLTVSNMSPEDSSIYLCSVSRGRPTEAFFGQGTRLTVV.

The chain has TRBV20-1 and TRBJ1-5; maybe TRBD1 (6 bases). CDR1 is DFQATT, CDR2 SNEGSKA, per germline (reference sequence). The length of the CDR3 is 16 residues. The V and J ends lost 3 bases and 5 bases respectively, with 20 bases between them. The CDR3 DNA follows: TGCAGTGCTAGTGAGGCGGCCAGGGGAATTGATCAGCCCCAGCATTTT. This encodes CSASEAARGIDQPQHF.

The table lists this clone with a few counts. This sequence joins TRBV4-1 and TRBJ1-5; 9 positions agree with TRBD1. Germline CDR1 and CDR2: MGHRA and YSYEKL. The J segment lost 2 bases and the V segment lost 3 bases, leaving 8 bases of the junction unmatched. There are 17 residues in the CDR3. CDR3 coding DNA: TGCGCCAGCAGCCAGACGGGACAGGGTAGGGGCAATCAGCCCCAGCATTTT. Amino acid sequence: CASSQTGQGRGNQPQHF.

This rearrangement joins TRBV12-3 or TRBV12-4 to TRBJ2-3; TRBD1 might be the D (6 bases). The CDR3 is made up of 13 amino acids. V was clipped by 7 bases and J by 3 bases, with 11 bases between them. CDR3 coding DNA: TGTGCCAGCAAGAAAGGGGGTACAGATACGCAGTATTTT. Protein sequence: CASKKGGTDTQYF.